This section outlines one T cell receptor beta chain sequence together with its context. This entry is derived from a study of blood T cell repertoires in COVID-19. CDR1 and CDR2 (germline): SGHVS, FNYEAQ. V shed 2 bases, J shed 2 bases, and the junction held 0 bases outside the gene matches. The CDR3 extends over 14 amino acids. Those enrolled, adults aged 18 to 89 years, came from about two dozen US areas. Before being deemed recovered, Cohort 3 donors had two negative PCRs, clearance, or symptom resolution. As originally analysed: Amplification of reference gene primers provided the estimated nucleated cell counts. Method: immunoSEQ multiplex PCR; TCRdb's copy keeps in-frame clones and lacks some. V, J and clone size derive from that table, while D and trimming were established from the DNA sequence. The profile shows hundreds of thousands of clones, around 90% of them singletons.

V usage is TRBV7-6 and J usage is TRBJ2-7; 10 positions agree with TRBD2. Source material: PBMCs or T cells enriched from blood (not recorded which). This clonotype was sampled from a woman aged 25 to 39 who had recovered from COVID-19. CDR3 in amino acids: CASSLLAGAYEQYF. CDR3 DNA sequence: TGTGCCAGCAGCTTACTAGCGGGAGCCTACGAGCAGTACTTC.